This TCR beta chain was found in a study of T cells in Graves' hyperthyroidism and ophthalmopathy (dated by TCRdb to about 2019). General notes on the study: Peripheral blood samples were taken at the time of initial diagnosis, prior to any treatment. TCR V-J signatures able to tell the groups apart were searched for in a discovery cohort of around 95 patients, of whom under 45 had Graves' ophthalmopathy and more than 55 had stable Graves' hyperthyroidism. Whether ophthalmopathy could be predicted prospectively was tested in an independent validation cohort made up of roughly 19 hyperthyroidism patients plus 17 patients who later progressed to ophthalmopathy. The approximately 98 discovery patients were randomly divided into training and test sets at a 7:3 ratio. Thyroid tissue and blood T-cell repertoires from six Graves' hyperthyroidism patients were also compared in the study. Following sampling, methimazole starting at 30 mg daily was given to hyperthyroidism patients, and high-dose intravenous methylprednisolone was given to ophthalmopathy patients. According to the paper, TCR Vbeta CDR3 sequencing was carried out on 135 peripheral blood samples, which came from fewer than 50 ophthalmopathy, around 75 hyperthyroidism and approximately 17 progressor patients.

The research as a whole found: Most expanded thyroid clonotypes (frequency above 0.001) were also found in blood, which suggests that blood repertoires may mirror thyroid immune responses. Ophthalmopathy was separated from stable hyperthyroidism by a 13 V-J signature model, with approximately 86% sensitivity and around 81% specificity obtained in cross-validation and 80%/75% obtained in testing. Sample size was not statistically predetermined, and investigators were not blinded to group allocation. In validation, the model predicted progression to ophthalmopathy with 55% to 71% sensitivity and approximately 72% specificity, a median of about 6 months before onset.

The TCR beta CDR3 regions were amplified from RNA transcripts. A first-round RT-PCR of the TCR CDR3 used the HTBI primer set with the Qiagen OneStep RT-PCR kit. A second multiplex PCR round built the libraries, followed by size selection and purification. Sequencing of the libraries was done on an Illumina HiSeq2000 using paired-end 100 bp reads. Per the original workflow: SOAPnuke was used to process the raw data, with reads discarded if the reads contained adapters or uncalled bases, had a mean Phred below 15, or lacked an exact constant-primer or identifier match. COPE v1.2.5 was used to merge the high-quality paired reads, and each unique nucleotide sequence was defined as a clonotype. Clonotypes were aligned to IMGT TRBV, TRBD and TRBJ reference segments using MiTCR v1.1. Only V-J combinations with frequency above 0.0001, covering about 99% of repertoires, were analysed. The TCS score was defined as F50 (clonal expansion) divided by E x V (chaos), with BLOSUM62-based TCRdist calculated between CDR3 peptides within each V-J. Welch's t-statistics and random forest reduced just over 500 V-J features to roughly 13, which were used in a naive Bayes classifier (R e1071). The public reads were run again by TCRdb, first through fastp at Q25 and then through MiXCR, and only productive beta chains were kept. Rows with one shared CDR3 protein collapse into an entry with the most common genes and DNA. TCRdb's processing, not the study's, gives the V and J calls here. For this sample there are around 360,000 distinct CDR3 sequences; around 15% appear just once. The ten largest clones represent about 21% of the sample.

In the ophthalmopathy patients, disease was moderately to severely active, with a Clinical Activity Score of 3 or more, a NOSPECS grade of 4 or more, and a duration of less than 3 months. Exclusion was applied to patients with uncontrolled infections, other autoimmune diseases, pregnancy or lactation. Diagnoses relied on clinical symptoms, serum thyroxine and TRAb, thyroid ultrasound and orbital computed tomography. PBMCs were separated from roughly 9.3 ml of fresh peripheral blood using Ficoll-Paque density gradient centrifugation. Total RNA was extracted with Trizol reagent, and quality was checked on an Agilent 2100 Bioanalyzer. The CDR3 covers 17 residues, taking in both the cysteine and the phenylalanine. Solely the CDR3 DNA is kept, with 51 bases framed from the first base. Relative to germline, V is 1 base shorter and J is 1 base shorter, with 16 bases between their ends. Per the germline V gene, MGHRA is the CDR1 and YSYEKL is the CDR2.

This clonotype was observed a handful of times. Its antigen remains undetermined. No clone much larger than this one lies a single base away; base qualities are absent. This sequence originates from a woman between 55 and 75 years old with Graves' ophthalmopathy. The chain employs TRBV4-1 and TRBJ1-2; matching of 5 bases hints at TRBD1 as the D gene. Sequenced input: blood. The bases read TGCGCCAGCAGCCAAGCCTTTTCGAGACAGAGTAACTATGGCTACACCTTC. Translated, it reads CASSQAFSRQSNYGYTF.